This TCR beta chain was identified in a study of cytomegalovirus exposure and HLA in healthy donors. Regarding the study as a whole: One later analysis reportedly identified an Asian-associated ancestry cluster that showed fewer N-insertions than the approximately 600-donor mean. Association of a missense DCLRE1C variant with TCR beta V- and J-gene trimming was reported in a later analysis.

Healthy individuals who donated bone marrow served as the donors. The PCR employed 60 Vbeta primers together with 13 Jbeta primers. Original processing methods: Counted up in a later analysis, unique TCR beta chains came to some 82 million, with around 10 million shared. The protocol was immunoSEQ multiplex PCR, while the TCRdb copy is restricted to in-frame clones and leaves out a portion. V, J and clone size reflect that table, while D and trimming were determined from the DNA. The sample has under 200,000 clones; 80% to 85% are singletons. Germline V gene data show CDR1 as SGHTA and CDR2 as FQGNSA. The CDR3 has 17 amino acids. The V and J ends lost 2 bases and 0 bases, in that order; junction bases with no gene match: 10. With regard to this clone: The antigen is not known.

The source material was PBMCs. The sequence was collected from a young man in good health and CMV-seronegative. V is TRBV7-2 and J is TRBJ2-7, with 7 bases aligning to TRBD2. For the CDR3, the DNA is TGTGCCAGCAGCTTACAGGTGGGGGGGAGGCCCTCCTACGAGCAGTACTTC. Amino acid sequence: CASSLQVGGRPSYEQYF.